The sample holds one count of the clone carrying this T cell receptor beta chain. These data belong to a study of blood T cell repertoires in COVID-19. Germline values: CDR1 LGHNA, CDR2 YNFKEQ. The ends were cut back, 0 bases at V and 3 bases at J, with 8 bases in the middle. This CDR3 has 15 residues. Produced via immunoSEQ multiplex PCR; TCRdb's table is partial and in-frame only. The sample has 200,000 to 250,000 clones, around 91% seen once. Sequenced input: PBMCs or T cells enriched from blood (not recorded which). This receptor was obtained from a young woman in a cohort exposed to, infected with or recovered from COVID-19 (not recorded which). The rearrangement uses TRBV4-2 and TRBJ1-4, with a possible D match to TRBD1 (6 bases). The CDR3 sequence is CASSQDPGANEKLFF. The CDR3 bases are TGTGCCAGCAGCCAAGACCCAGGGGCTAATGAAAAACTGTTTTTT.